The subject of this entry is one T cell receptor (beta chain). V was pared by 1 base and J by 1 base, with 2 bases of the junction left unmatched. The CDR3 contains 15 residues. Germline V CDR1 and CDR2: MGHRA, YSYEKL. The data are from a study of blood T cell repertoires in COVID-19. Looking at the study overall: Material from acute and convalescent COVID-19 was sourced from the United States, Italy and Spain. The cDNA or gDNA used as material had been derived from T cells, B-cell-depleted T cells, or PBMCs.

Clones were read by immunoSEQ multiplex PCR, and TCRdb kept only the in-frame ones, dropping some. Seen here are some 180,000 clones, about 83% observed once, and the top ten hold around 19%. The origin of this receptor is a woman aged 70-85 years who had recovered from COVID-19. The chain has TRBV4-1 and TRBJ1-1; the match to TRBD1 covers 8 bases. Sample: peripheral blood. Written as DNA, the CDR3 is TGCGCCAGCAGCCAAGTTGGGACAGGGAACACTGAAGCTTTCTTT. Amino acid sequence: CASSQVGTGNTEAFF.